A selection of T cell receptor beta chains follows, all from one sample in a study of blood T cell repertoires in COVID-19. TCRdb's copy holds only in-frame clones and misses some; the assay was immunoSEQ multiplex PCR. The table lists about 320,000 clones, 86% of them singletons. What was sequenced was peripheral blood. The receptors were sampled from a woman aged 45 to 65 with acute or convalescent COVID-19. Each CDR3 is given with its conserved first and last residue.

v_call	cdr3_aa
TRBV27	CASSLEFTGLAYYNEQFF
TRBV28	CASNLAGGPYNEQFF
TRBV20-1	CSASNQGARGYTF
TRBV7-2	CASSSELANEKLFF
TRBV3-1/TRBV3-2	CASSQFPGGWDEKLFF
TRBV6-1	CASSSTFRGRNEAFF
TRBV9	CASTRAQGAFTEAFF
TRBV12-3/TRBV12-4	CASANREYNEQFF
TRBV5-5	CASSLAWLTETQYF
TRBV20-1	CSASRGAGYGYTF
TRBV4-3	CASSQGLGIGANEKLFF
TRBV29-1	CSVLGGAQFEQYF
TRBV6-1	CASSEFGAGMNTEAFF
TRBV18	CASSRSGQGLEKLFF
TRBV14	CASSRDRAFSPTSGNTIYF
TRBV28	CASSSIPPDSYEQYF
TRBV28	CASRKGQGAEKLFF
TRBV7-2	CASSLGLAGGGDTQYF
TRBV7-3	CASSFGTTYNEQFF
TRBV7-8	CASSLAYGTGGSDEQFF
TRBV5-1	CASSPLTGVLPTYEQYF
TRBV19	CASRLTQGDSPLHF
TRBV28	CASSLGGAGAQGGYTF
TRBV4-3	CASSQAGETDTQYF